The present TCR beta chain was sequenced within a study of T cell responses to AZD1222 COVID-19 vaccine (dated by TCRdb to about 2021). Looking at the study overall: AZD1222 recipients with second doses at about 4 weeks or about 12 weeks were pooled, because spike-specific TCR depth and breadth did not differ between schedules. A total of 230 or so trial participants underwent TCR sequencing, of whom about 200 received two doses of AZD1222 and about 25 received two doses of the MenACWY control vaccine. Trial participants were enrolled by age into subgroups of 18-55, 56-69 and 70-plus years, and about 150, 27 and 61 TCR-sequenced participants, respectively, were included in these subgroups.

Notes on this clone: It has no known antigen specificity. Base qualities are not recorded, but no much larger clone differs from it by a single base.

The sample's time point label is to be understood as: baseline before first vaccination. The vaccinee samples were drawn from two UK trials, COV001 and COV002, one of which was a single-blind randomized controlled phase 2/3 trial testing AZD1222 (ChAdOx1 nCoV-19) in healthy adults. Trial participant PBMC samples were collected at day 0 and day 28 after the second dose for TCRbeta chain sequencing. The CDR3 regions of human TCRbeta chains were analyzed by immunosequencing. Concerning the study's data processing: TCRs in the repertoires were matched against a reference library of SARS-CoV-2-specific TCRs that had been generated with the MIRA antigen-specificity platform. Breadth was defined as the fraction of unique TCRs that were SARS-CoV-2-associated. Depth was defined as the fraction of total T cells that were SARS-CoV-2-associated. Using the MIRA data, each spike-specific TCR was mapped to the spike region that the TCR reacts to and placed in a CD4 or CD8 class. Log10-transformed breadth and depth values were compared by one-way ANOVA with Sidak's multiple comparisons tests. TCRdb's version of the immuneACCESS table is confined to in-frame rearrangements and falls short of the full clone set. An unresolved V gene accounts for under half of the shortfall where checked; the remainder is of unknown origin. The V and J calls and clone size were taken over from that table, and D and trimming were inferred from the DNA. The sample yields more than 100,000 clones; 70% to 90% were counted once. The ten largest clones add up to 7.5% to 9.5% of the sample.

Reading from cysteine to phenylalanine, the CDR3 counts 16 amino acids. Only the CDR3 region is kept as DNA, spanning 48 bases read in frame from base 1. Based on the germline V gene, the CDR1 and CDR2 sequences are KGHSH and LQKENI. V is cut back by 2 bases and J by 6 bases, with 8 bases in the junction unmatched. Study-wide conclusions, independent of this receptor: No day 14 peak-response samples were available, so repertoires were characterized only after the peak T cell response. Most participants were white British and females outnumbered males, and the authors suggested that clonal diversity may have been underestimated. Nearly half of unique spike-specific TCRs reportedly recognized epitopes outside regions mutated in the B.1.351 and B.1.1.7 variants. The 56-69-year group was small, and its depth increase did not reach significance, likely because of low power. Vaccine-associated CD4 TCRs spanned the whole spike protein, with dominant responses in regions 160-218 and 743-854. Only five to seven AZD1222 recipients were SARS-CoV-2 seropositive at baseline, limiting conclusions about previously exposed vaccinees. After two AZD1222 doses, spike-specific TCR breadth and depth were significantly higher than at day 0 and than in MenACWY recipients.

The sequence derives from an adult in good health. Source: peripheral blood, taken on day 0 of AZD1222 vaccination. Recombination linked TRBV18 to TRBJ1-5; TRBD1 agrees with 9 junctional bases. The bases are TGTGCCAGCTCACCAGGGACAGGGCCCCGGGGTCAGCCCCAGCATTTT. This translates into CASSPGTGPRGQPQHF.